The rows below give T cell receptor beta chains drawn from one sample of a study of identical twins. TCRdb used MiXCR to reprocess the 5' RACE reads, holding one entry per CDR3 protein. The sample has about 530,000 distinct CDR3 sequences, under 25% seen once. In addition, the sample was reused for a study of yellow fever vaccine responses in identical twins.

The sample was CD4+ T cells sorted from blood. Receptors were obtained from a woman aged 18-29 years in good health. CDR3s include the opening cysteine and the closing phenylalanine or tryptophan. A D gene is named only where the DNA matches it firmly. Size is stated for part of the rows, as once, few or many counts, or as a class when the clone is expanded.

j_gene	abundance	v_gene	d_gene	CDR3nt	CDR3aa
TRBJ2-7	NA	TRBV20-1	TRBD1	TGCAGTGCTAGAGAGGGACAGGGGAAAAACGAGCAGTACTTC	CSAREGQGKNEQYF
TRBJ2-1	NA	TRBV29-1	NA	TGCAGCGCCAGTCCCCGGAGCTCCTACAATGAGCAGTTCTTC	CSASPRSSYNEQFF
TRBJ2-7	few	TRBV28	NA	TGTGCCAGCAGTTCTGGAGGGCACGAGCAGTACTTC	CASSSGGHEQYF
TRBJ2-7	NA	TRBV24-1	NA	TGTGCCACCCTAACCCGGGACAAATCCTACTCCTACGAGCAGTACTTC	CATLTRDKSYSYEQYF
TRBJ2-1	few	TRBV27	TRBD1	TGTGCCAGCAGCGCGCCACAGGGACAGGGGTTCAATGAGCAGTTCTTC	CASSAPQGQGFNEQFF
TRBJ2-7	NA	TRBV7-2	TRBD2	TGTGCCAGCAGCTATTCAAGCGGGAGGACCGACGAGCAGTACTTC	CASSYSSGRTDEQYF
TRBJ1-4	NA	TRBV6-5	NA	TGTGCCAGCAGTTCCCGAAATGAAAAACTGTTTTTT	CASSSRNEKLFF
TRBJ2-1	NA	TRBV7-2	TRBD1	TGTGCCAGCAGCTTCGACAGGGGGGGTGAGCAGTTCTTC	CASSFDRGGEQFF
TRBJ2-6	NA	TRBV10-3	NA	TGTGCCACACGCTGGACAGTCTCCTCTGGGGCCAACGTCCTGACTTTC	CATRWTVSSGANVLTF
TRBJ2-7	few	TRBV7-8	NA	TGTGCCAGCATTGAAAACCTCCAGGGCGAGCAGTACTTC	CASIENLQGEQYF
TRBJ2-7	few	TRBV29-1	NA	TGCAGCGTTGGGGCAGGGCCCCTCTACGAGCAGTACTTC	CSVGAGPLYEQYF
TRBJ1-5	NA	TRBV4-1	NA	TGCGCCAGCAGCCAAGATGGACAGCGGTCTCAGCCCCAGCATTTT	CASSQDGQRSQPQHF
TRBJ2-2	NA	TRBV10-2	NA	TGCGCCAGCATTAACACCGGGGAGCTGTTTTTT	CASINTGELFF
TRBJ1-4	NA	TRBV12-3/TRBV12-4	NA	TGTGCCAGCAGTTTAGAGGGTCTCCGGTCTGAAAAACTGTTTTTT	CASSLEGLRSEKLFF
TRBJ2-2	few	TRBV14	NA	TGTGCCAGCAGCCAAGATCCCACCGGGGAGCTGTTTTTT	CASSQDPTGELFF
TRBJ1-5	NA	TRBV28	NA	TGTGCCAGCGCCAAGCTGGGGCAGAAGGGAAGCGGAACTCAGCCCCAGCATTTT	CASAKLGQKGSGTQPQHF
TRBJ2-1	few	TRBV5-1	NA	TGCGCCAGCAGCTTGGCCACTGGTAAATCCTACAATGAGCAGTTCTTC	CASSLATGKSYNEQFF
TRBJ1-1	few	TRBV7-9	TRBD1	TGTGCCAGCAGCCAACGACATAACAGGGGGGGTACTGAAGCTTTCTTT	CASSQRHNRGGTEAFF
TRBJ2-1	few	TRBV20-1	TRBD2	TGCAGTGTTCCGACTAGCGGGGGGGGAGTCTCCTACAATGAGCAGTTCTTC	CSVPTSGGGVSYNEQFF
TRBJ2-7	few	TRBV6-5	TRBD2	TGTGCCAGCAGTTACGGGACTAGCGGAGCGAGCTCCTACGAGCAGTACTTC	CASSYGTSGASSYEQYF
TRBJ1-2	NA	TRBV10-3	NA	TGTGCCATCAGCTCTGGGGCGGGCTACACCTTC	CAISSGAGYTF
TRBJ2-7	NA	TRBV10-3	TRBD1	TGTGCCATCAGTGAGTCCGGGACAGGGGGCTACGAGCAGTACTTC	CAISESGTGGYEQYF
TRBJ2-7	few	TRBV5-1	NA	TGCGCCAGCAGAATCGACAGACCCTACGAGCAGTACTTC	CASRIDRPYEQYF
TRBJ2-3	few	TRBV5-8	TRBD1	TGTGCCAGCAGGGAGAGACAGGGCGTATCCACAGATACGCAGTATTTT	CASRERQGVSTDTQYF
TRBJ1-2	many	TRBV5-1	NA	TGCGCCAGCAGCTTGGCGGGAGGGCAGACCTATGGCTACACCTTC	CASSLAGGQTYGYTF
TRBJ2-3	once	TRBV4-1	TRBD1	TGCGCCAGCAGCCCCGGGACAGTGTGGACTAGCACAGATACGCAGTATTTT	CASSPGTVWTSTDTQYF
TRBJ2-2	NA	TRBV12-3/TRBV12-4	NA	TGTGCCAGCAGTTTAATAGGGACCTCGAACACCGGGGAGCTGTTTTTT	CASSLIGTSNTGELFF
TRBJ1-1	NA	TRBV20-1	NA	TGCAGTGCTAGATCCAGGGCCGTTAACACTGAAGCTTTCTTT	CSARSRAVNTEAFF
TRBJ2-3	NA	TRBV24-1	NA	TGTGCCACCAGTGAAGGGACTTTCGGAGCGACCACAGATACGCAGTATTTT	CATSEGTFGATTDTQYF
TRBJ2-1	NA	TRBV5-1	NA	TGCGCCAGCAGCTTGGTTTCAGATGAGCAGTTCTTC	CASSLVSDEQFF
TRBJ2-3	few	TRBV5-1	NA	TGCGCCAGCAGCTTGGATGGCCCCACAGATACGCAGTATTTT	CASSLDGPTDTQYF
TRBJ1-5	NA	TRBV20-1	TRBD1	TGCAGTGCTCGGACAGGGACTCAGCCCCAGCATTTT	CSARTGTQPQHF
TRBJ2-7	NA	TRBV3-1	TRBD2	TGTGCCAGCAAGAATAGGGTGGCGGGAGGGCCCGACGAGCAGTACTTC	CASKNRVAGGPDEQYF
TRBJ2-6	NA	TRBV20-1	NA	TGCAGTGCTAGTCTCTCTGGGGCCAACGTCCTGACTTTC	CSASLSGANVLTF
TRBJ2-3	few	TRBV6-4	TRBD2	TGTGCCAGCAGGCGGACTAGCGGGGATTTAGATACGCAGTATTTT	CASRRTSGDLDTQYF
TRBJ2-5	NA	TRBV28	NA	TGTGCCAGCTGGAACGGACTTCGGCGAGGGACCCAGTACTTC	CASWNGLRRGTQYF
TRBJ2-3	few	TRBV10-3	NA	TGTGCCATCAGTGAGCCCACTGGCACCAATACGCAGTATTTT	CAISEPTGTNTQYF
TRBJ2-3	many	TRBV20-1	TRBD2	TGCAGTGCTAGAGATTTAACTAGCGGGAGCACAGATACGCAGTATTTT	CSARDLTSGSTDTQYF
TRBJ2-1	NA	TRBV24-1	NA	TGTGCCACCCCTGAACAGGGTCTCTCCTACAATGAGCAGTTCTTC	CATPEQGLSYNEQFF
TRBJ2-1	few	TRBV12-3/TRBV12-4	TRBD2	TGTGCCAGCAGTCCGACCGTCCGGGGAGGGGTGTACAATGAGCAGTTCTTC	CASSPTVRGGVYNEQFF
TRBJ1-3	NA	TRBV20-1	NA	TGCAGTGCTAGAGATACGGCGGCTGGAAACACCATATATTTT	CSARDTAAGNTIYF
TRBJ2-2	few	TRBV7-8	NA	TGTGCCAGCAGCTTAGTAAGAGGGAACACCGGGGAGCTGTTTTTT	CASSLVRGNTGELFF
TRBJ1-2	few	TRBV5-1	TRBD1	TGCGCCAGCAGCAACTCAGGGGGACTGAACTATGGCTACACCTTC	CASSNSGGLNYGYTF
TRBJ2-1	few	TRBV7-8	NA	TGTGCCAGCAGCCCTCTGGACTATGGATACAATGAGCAGTTCTTC	CASSPLDYGYNEQFF
TRBJ2-3	NA	TRBV24-1	TRBD2	TGTGCCACCAGTTGGAGTCTAGCGGGAGGTGCAGATACGCAGTATTTT	CATSWSLAGGADTQYF
TRBJ2-5	many	TRBV12-3/TRBV12-4	NA	TGTGCCAGCAGTTTTCGGGGACAAGAGACCCAGTACTTC	CASSFRGQETQYF
TRBJ1-1	NA	TRBV7-3	TRBD1	TGTGCCAGCAGCTCCCAGGGGGGGCTGAACACTGAAGCTTTCTTT	CASSSQGGLNTEAFF
TRBJ2-2	NA	TRBV12-2	NA	TGTGCAAGTCGCCCAAGTAGGACTAGCGCGAGGAACACCGGGGAGCTGTTTTTT	CASRPSRTSARNTGELFF
TRBJ2-1	NA	TRBV7-9	TRBD1	TGTGCCAGCAGCTTCACCCGGGACAGGGGGTATGAGCAGTTCTTC	CASSFTRDRGYEQFF
TRBJ1-2	many	TRBV28	TRBD1	TGTGCCAGCAGTCTCCCGACAGGGAACTTTGCCTATGGCTACACCTTC	CASSLPTGNFAYGYTF
TRBJ2-1	few	TRBV29-1	TRBD2	TGCAGCACCCTGGGGGCGGGGGGCTACAATGAGCAGTTCTTC	CSTLGAGGYNEQFF
TRBJ2-2	NA	TRBV12-3/TRBV12-4	NA	TGTGCCAGCACCCTGACCGGGGAGCTGTTTTTT	CASTLTGELFF
TRBJ1-5	few	TRBV19	NA	TGTGCCAGTACTAACCAGCCCCAGCATTTT	CASTNQPQHF
TRBJ1-1	NA	TRBV7-9	NA	TGTGCCAGCAGCTTAGCGACAGGTCACACTGAAGCTTTCTTT	CASSLATGHTEAFF
TRBJ1-3	many	TRBV7-6	NA	TGTGCCAGCAGCTTGTCGAGGGGCCTAAGAAACACCATATATTTT	CASSLSRGLRNTIYF
TRBJ2-2	few	TRBV12-3/TRBV12-4	TRBD2	TGTGCCAGCAGTTTAGCGGTGGGGGGGACCGGGGAGCTGTTTTTT	CASSLAVGGTGELFF
TRBJ1-4	NA	TRBV10-2	NA	TGCGCCAGCGGCCCCTCCGGGGGACGGCTGTTTTTT	CASGPSGGRLFF
TRBJ1-1	few	TRBV11-3	TRBD1	TGTGCCAGCAGCTTAGGGACAGGCGGTGCTGAAGCTTTCTTT	CASSLGTGGAEAFF
TRBJ2-7	few	TRBV25-1	NA	TGTGCCAGCGAGGATTTCATCTACGAGCAGTACTTC	CASEDFIYEQYF
TRBJ2-3	NA	TRBV6-1	NA	TGTGCCAGCAGCGCAACATTGACTAGCACAGATACGCAGTATTTT	CASSATLTSTDTQYF